The 29 T cell receptor beta chains below all came from one sample that was sequenced in a study of blood T cell repertoires in COVID-19. TCRdb keeps only in-frame clones here, not all; method: immunoSEQ multiplex PCR. The sample gives 400,000 or so clones, 89% of which show up once; roughly 1.5% is in the top ten. The sequenced sample was peripheral blood. These receptors were collected from a woman between 40 and 55 years old with COVID-19, enrolled during active disease.

The rearrangement links TRBV5-1 to TRBJ1-4, with 7 bases that match TRBD1. This CDR3 has 13 residues. Trimming cost V 4 bases and J 11 bases; bases outside gene matches: 8. Germline V CDR1 and CDR2: SGHRS, YFSETQ. Written as DNA, the CDR3 is TGCGCCAGCAGCAACGGACAGACAGGGAAACTGTTTTTT. This sequence encodes CASSNGQTGKLFF.

A word on this clone: A junction boundary mismatches the germline segment, possibly from a read error. This chain connects TRBV7-7 to TRBJ2-1, with TRBD2 identical over 13 bases. CDR3 length: 17 residues. Germline-derived CDR1 and CDR2 are SSHAT and FNYEAQ (reference sequence). Written as DNA, the CDR3 is TGTGCTAGCAGCTTGGGTACTTGGACTAGCGGGAGTAATGAGCAGTTCTTC. It encodes CASSLGTWTSGSNEQFF.

This clone has a handful of counts. This sequence joins TRBV6-5 and TRBJ1-1, with 9 bases lining up with TRBD1. CDR1 is MNHEY and CDR2 is SVGAGI in the germline V gene. The CDR3 runs 14 residues. Germline trimming cut 6 bases from V and 3 bases from J; bases unmatched to any gene: 5. The CDR3 DNA is TGTGCCAGCAGCACCGACAGGGGGTACACTGAAGCTTTCTTT. It codes for CASSTDRGYTEAFF.

This chain links TRBV2 with TRBJ2-1, with 8 bases aligning to TRBD2. CDR3 size: 15 residues. CDR1 is SNHLY, CDR2 FYNNEI, per germline. V gave up 3 bases and J gave up 5 bases; unmatched junction bases: 6. CDR3 amino acids: CASSDASGYDNEQFF. The CDR3 DNA reads as TGTGCCAGCAGTGACGCTAGCGGGTATGACAATGAGCAGTTCTTC. The variable domain in full, completed from reference TRBV2 and TRBJ2-1, reads EPEVTQTPSHQVTQMGQEVILRCVPISNHLYFYWYRQILGQKVEFLVSFYNNEISEKSEIFDDQFSVERPDGSNFTLKIRSTKLEDSAMYFCASSDASGYDNEQFFGPGTRLTVL.

The V call is TRBV7-9, the J call TRBJ2-1, with 7 bases fitting TRBD2. The CDR3 contains 14 residues. CDR1 is SEHNR and CDR2 is FQNEAQ in the germline V gene (reference sequence). After removal of 5 bases from V and 4 bases from J, the junction contained 5 bases not matched to a gene. CDR3 DNA sequence: TGTGCCAGCAGCACCGGGACTAAATACAATGAGCAGTTCTTC. Its protein product is CASSTGTKYNEQFF. The whole variable domain, filled in from reference TRBV7-9 and TRBJ2-1, reads DTGVSQNPRHKITKRGQNVTFRCDPISEHNRLYWYRQTLGQGPEFLTYFQNEAQLEKSRLLSDRFSAERPKGSFSTLEIQRTEQGDSAMYLCASSTGTKYNEQFFGPGTRLTVL.

This clone has only one observation. J is TRBJ1-4 and V is TRBV28; D unclear. Germline CDR1 MDHEN, CDR2 SYDVKM. V lost 1 base and J lost 7, with 4 bases in between. The CDR3 is made up of 12 amino acids. CDR3 bases: TGTGCCAGCAGTTTATCCGGTGAAAAACTGTTTTTT. Amino acids: CASSLSGEKLFF.

The chain links TRBV5-1 to TRBJ2-3; 9 nucleotides agree with TRBD1. CDR3 length equals 18 residues. Per germline, CDR1 SGHRS and CDR2 YFSETQ. Unmatched junction bases numbered 14, after V lost 4 bases and J lost 2 bases. CDR3 loop: CASSGRDRESPSTDTQYF. Written as DNA, the CDR3 is TGCGCCAGCAGCGGCCGGGACAGGGAGTCCCCTTCCACAGATACGCAGTATTTT.

The CDR3, as DNA: TGTGCCACCAGCAGAGATGGGGACAGGGGGGCCCAAAAACTGTTTTTT. It codes for CATSRDGDRGAQKLFF. This chain uses TRBV15 with TRBJ1-4; 11 bases are shared with TRBD1. V gave up 0 bases and J gave up 9 bases; unmatched junction bases: 6. This CDR3 spans 16 amino acids. Germline V gives CDR1 LNHNV, CDR2 YYDKDF (reference sequence). The complete variable domain, with remaining parts taken from reference TRBV15 and TRBJ1-4, reads DAMVIQNPRYQVTQFGKPVTLSCSQTLNHNVMYWYQQKSSQAPKLLFHYYDKDFNNEADTPDNFQSRRPNTSFCFLDIRSPGLGDTAMYLCATSRDGDRGAQKLFFGSGTQLSVL.

The V call is TRBV5-1, the J call TRBJ1-1; the D is unclear. V dropped 0 bases and J dropped 0 bases, with 15 bases sitting between them. This CDR3 has 17 residues. Germline V CDR1 and CDR2: SGHRS, YFSETQ. CDR3 nucleotide sequence: TGCGCCAGCAGCTTGGGTCCGAGGCAGTTCATGAACACTGAAGCTTTCTTT. This gives the protein CASSLGPRQFMNTEAFF.

This rearrangement joins TRBV7-9 to TRBJ1-6, with D hard to call. Germline V lookup: CDR1 SEHNR, CDR2 FQNEAQ (reference sequence). The V end lost 5 bases, the J end lost 12 bases, and 11 bases lay between the germline ends. CDR3 length: 12 residues. CDR3 region: CASSPPLRPLHF. CDR3 bases: TGTGCCAGCAGCCCTCCCCTTAGACCCCTCCACTTT.

The genes are TRBV2 and TRBJ2-1; 9 nucleotides agree with TRBD1. The CDR3 is 16 amino acids. CDR1 and CDR2 (germline): SNHLY, FYNNEI. V dropped 4 bases and J dropped 2; count of bases not matched to a gene: 6. The CDR3 nucleotides read TGTGCCAGCAGTGTGCAGGACAGGGGCCCCTACAATGAGCAGTTCTTC. Amino acid sequence: CASSVQDRGPYNEQFF.

CDR3 region: CASSWKGGGAPGIDTQYF. CDR3 in DNA: TGCGCCAGCAGCTGGAAAGGCGGGGGGGCGCCTGGAATAGATACGCAGTATTTT. The rearrangement joins TRBV5-1 to TRBJ2-3, with 9 bases that match TRBD2. The germline gives CDR1 SGHRS, CDR2 YFSETQ. The CDR3 length is 18 residues. The J segment lost 5 bases and the V segment lost 3 bases, leaving 16 bases of the junction unmatched.

The chain has TRBV15 and TRBJ1-1; a possible D gene is TRBD1 (6 bases). The CDR3 consists of 13 residues. V lost 0 bases and J 11 bases, leaving 13 bases between the germline ends. Per germline, CDR1 LNHNV and CDR2 YYDKDF (reference sequence). The CDR3 loop is CATSRDLTGFAFF. CDR3 nucleotide sequence: TGTGCCACCAGCAGAGATCTAACAGGGTTTGCTTTCTTT.

This rearrangement joins TRBV6-5 to TRBJ2-1, with 7 bases that match TRBD2. V shed 2 bases, J shed 1 base, and the junction held 2 bases outside the gene matches. The CDR3 has 15 residues. CDR1 is MNHEY, CDR2 SVGAGI, per germline. In nucleotides, the CDR3 is TGTGCCAGCAGTTACCCGCGGGGGTCCTACAATGAGCAGTTCTTC. This encodes CASSYPRGSYNEQFF.

This chain links TRBV11-2 with TRBJ2-1; TRBD2 matches at 9 bases. Germline V gene lookup returns CDR1 SGHAT and CDR2 FQNNGV. The trim removed 0 bases at V and 5 bases at J, leaving 2 bases unmatched. This CDR3 contains 15 residues. CDR3 sequence reads: CASSLEGGGDNEQFF. CDR3 DNA: TGTGCCAGCAGCTTAGAGGGCGGGGGGGACAATGAGCAGTTCTTC.

The chain carries TRBV24-1 and TRBJ1-1; no reliable D call. Germline values: CDR1 KGHDR, CDR2 SFDVKD. V was trimmed by 3 bases and J by 0 bases, leaving 13 bases between them. There are 16 residues in the CDR3. The CDR3 nucleotides are TGTGCCACCAGTGATGCCAGACCGGGTATGAACACTGAAGCTTTCTTT. This codes for CATSDARPGMNTEAFF.

This sequence joins TRBV5-4 and TRBJ2-1; D perhaps matches TRBD2 (5 bases). The CDR3 length is 16 residues. V lost 4 bases to trimming and J lost 1 base, with 15 bases between them. Germline assignment: CDR1 SGHNT and CDR2 YYREEE (reference sequence). The CDR3 DNA follows: TGTGCCAGCAGCCCCAGCATCAGCGGTTCCTACAATGAGCAGTTCTTC. Translated: CASSPSISGSYNEQFF.

This clone was counted between two and nine times. The chain couples TRBV27 to TRBJ1-4; D is uncertain. Germline V gene sequence: CDR1 MNHEY, CDR2 SMNVEV (reference sequence). Trimming removed 5 bases from V and 5 bases from J, with 6 bases in between. The CDR3 consists of 12 residues. CDR3 DNA: TGTGCCAGCAGTCCCCTCAATGAAAAACTGTTTTTT. Encoded protein: CASSPLNEKLFF.

V and J are TRBV29-1 and TRBJ1-2; 8 positions agree with TRBD1. V shed 3 bases and J 4 bases; nucleotides not matched to a gene: 7. Germline lookup yields CDR1 SQVTM and CDR2 ANQGSEA. The CDR3 spans 14 residues. The CDR3 coding sequence is TGCAGCGTTGAGCGGGACAGGAGAGTCTATGGCTACACCTTC. Protein: CSVERDRRVYGYTF.

This clone was seen only a few times. The J gene is TRBJ1-6, the V gene TRBV7-3; 8 nucleotides line up with TRBD1. Per the germline V gene, CDR1 is SGHTA and CDR2 is FQGTGA. This CDR3 has 14 amino acids. V dropped 3 bases and J dropped 6; count of bases not matched to a gene: 1. The CDR3 here is CASSFQGANSPLHF. DNA of the CDR3: TGTGCCAGCAGCTTTCAGGGGGCTAATTCACCCCTCCACTTT.

The rearrangement joins TRBV27 to TRBJ2-7, with D possibly being TRBD1 (5 bases). The germline V gene has CDR1 MNHEY and CDR2 SMNVEV (reference sequence). CDR3 size: 13 residues. V shed 5 bases and J shed 1 base, with 9 bases lying between them. The CDR3 loop is CASSLHRSYEQYF. The CDR3 region has the DNA TGTGCCAGCAGTCTTCACAGGTCCTACGAGCAGTACTTC.

This chain connects TRBV4-3 to TRBJ1-1; D is uncertain. Trimming removed 4 bases at V and 0 bases at J, with 6 bases between. Germline V gene sequence: CDR1 LGHNA, CDR2 YSLEER. The CDR3 consists of 13 residues. The DNA for the CDR3 is TGCGCCAGCAGCCTCCAGGTGAACACTGAAGCTTTCTTT. Translation: CASSLQVNTEAFF.

V usage is TRBV27 and J usage is TRBJ2-7, with a weak D call TRBD2 (5 bases). In germline, CDR1 is MNHEY, CDR2 SMNVEV (reference sequence). This CDR3 has 16 residues. Deletions cut 5 bases from V and 2 bases from J, with 19 bases between. The DNA of the CDR3 is TGTGCCAGCAGTCCCTCCCGGGGAGCGGAGACCTACGAGCAGTACTTC. It yields the protein CASSPSRGAETYEQYF.

The rearrangement links TRBV7-2 to TRBJ2-7; possible D gene TRBD1, 6 bases. Germline V gene lookup returns CDR1 SGHTA and CDR2 FQGNSA. With 1 base removed from V and 3 bases from J, the gap between germline ends came to 13 bases. This CDR3 comprises 15 residues. The CDR3 reads CASSLVDRKDYEQYF. CDR3 coding DNA: TGTGCCAGCAGCTTAGTTGACAGGAAAGACTACGAGCAGTACTTC.

The V and J genes are TRBV7-2 and TRBJ2-7; 7 bases fit TRBD1. With V trimmed by 4 bases and J by 2 bases, 5 bases remained unmatched. Germline values: CDR1 SGHTA, CDR2 FQGNSA. The CDR3 totals 14 residues. CDR3 loop: CASSSRQGTYEQYF. CDR3 DNA: TGTGCCAGCAGCTCCCGACAGGGAACCTACGAGCAGTACTTC.

V gene TRBV19 combines with J gene TRBJ2-7; 8 positions match TRBD1. The J segment lost 3 bases and the V segment lost 5 bases, leaving 12 bases of the junction unmatched. The germline CDR1 and CDR2 sequences are LNHDA and SQIVND (reference sequence). The CDR3 runs to 16 residues. The CDR3 here is CASSPPQGQAYYEQYF. In DNA, the CDR3 is TGTGCCAGTAGTCCTCCCCAGGGACAGGCCTACTACGAGCAGTACTTC.

The chain employs TRBV27 and TRBJ1-6; 9 bases map to TRBD1. Germline V lookup: CDR1 MNHEY, CDR2 SMNVEV (reference sequence). The CDR3 loop spans 13 amino acids. V shed 4 bases, J shed 10 bases, and the junction held 2 bases outside the gene matches. CDR3 amino acids: CASSWTGESPLHF. Here the CDR3 DNA reads TGTGCCAGCAGTTGGACAGGGGAATCACCCCTCCACTTT.

V gene TRBV27 combines with J gene TRBJ2-1; 8 nucleotides align to TRBD2. Germline V CDR1 and CDR2: MNHEY, SMNVEV (reference sequence). The CDR3 totals 15 residues. The V and J ends lost 8 bases and 4 bases, in that order; junction bases with no gene match: 10. CDR3 DNA sequence: TGTGCCAGCTCGTCCGGGGGGGGCCTATACAATGAGCAGTTCTTC. Protein product: CASSSGGGLYNEQFF.

This clone was detected a few times. V usage is TRBV2 and J usage is TRBJ2-2, with 9 bases identical to TRBD1. Germline lookup yields CDR1 SNHLY and CDR2 FYNNEI. V gave up 5 bases and J gave up 7 bases; unmatched junction bases: 5. There are 14 residues in the CDR3. CDR3 bases: TGTGCCAGCAGTTTCTGGGACAGGGACGGGGAGCTGTTTTTT. Its translation: CASSFWDRDGELFF.